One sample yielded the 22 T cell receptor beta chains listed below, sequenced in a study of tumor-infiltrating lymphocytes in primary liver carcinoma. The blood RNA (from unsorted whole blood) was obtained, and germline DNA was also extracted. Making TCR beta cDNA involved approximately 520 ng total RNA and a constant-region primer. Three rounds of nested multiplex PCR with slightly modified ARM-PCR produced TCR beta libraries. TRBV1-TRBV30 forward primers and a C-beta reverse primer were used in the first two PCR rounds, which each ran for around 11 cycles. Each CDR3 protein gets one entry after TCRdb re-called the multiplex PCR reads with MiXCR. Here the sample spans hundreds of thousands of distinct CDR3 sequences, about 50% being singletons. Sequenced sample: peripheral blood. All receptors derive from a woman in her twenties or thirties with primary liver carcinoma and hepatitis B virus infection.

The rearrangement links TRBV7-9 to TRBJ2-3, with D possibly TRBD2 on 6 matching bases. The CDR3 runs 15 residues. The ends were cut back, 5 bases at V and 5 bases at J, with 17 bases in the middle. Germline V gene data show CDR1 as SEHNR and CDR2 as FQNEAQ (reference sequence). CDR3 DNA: TGTGCCAGCAGCCCGCGAGGAGGGCGGGGAGATACGCAGTATTTT. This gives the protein CASSPRGGRGDTQYF.

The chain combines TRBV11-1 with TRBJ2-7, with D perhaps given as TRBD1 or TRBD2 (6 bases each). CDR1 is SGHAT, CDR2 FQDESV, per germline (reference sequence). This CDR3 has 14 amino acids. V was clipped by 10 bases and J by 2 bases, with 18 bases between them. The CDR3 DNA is TGTGCCAACACACTCATAGGGGGGCCCTACGAGCAGTACTTC. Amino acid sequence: CANTLIGGPYEQYF.

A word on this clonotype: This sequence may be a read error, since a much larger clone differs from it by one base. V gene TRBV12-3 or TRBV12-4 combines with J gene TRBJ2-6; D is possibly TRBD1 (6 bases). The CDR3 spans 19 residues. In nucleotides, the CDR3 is TGTACCAGCAGTCCCGGAGCCAGGGGACCCTCCTCTGGGGCCAACGTCCTGACTTTC. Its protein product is CTSSPGARGPSSGANVLTF.

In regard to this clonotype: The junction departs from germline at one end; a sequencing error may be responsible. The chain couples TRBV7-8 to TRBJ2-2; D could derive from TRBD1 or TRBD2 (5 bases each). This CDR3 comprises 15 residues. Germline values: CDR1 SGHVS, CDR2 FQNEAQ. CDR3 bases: TGTGCCAGCAGTACAGGAACGGGGAACCCCGGGGAGCTGTTTTTT. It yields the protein CASSTGTGNPGELFF. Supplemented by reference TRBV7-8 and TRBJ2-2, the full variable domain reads GAGVSQSPRYKVAKRGQDVALRCDPISGHVSLFWYQQALGQGPEFLTYFQNEAQLDKSGLPSDRFFAERPEGSVSTLKIQRTQQEDSAVYLCASSTGTGNPGELFFGEGSRLTVL.

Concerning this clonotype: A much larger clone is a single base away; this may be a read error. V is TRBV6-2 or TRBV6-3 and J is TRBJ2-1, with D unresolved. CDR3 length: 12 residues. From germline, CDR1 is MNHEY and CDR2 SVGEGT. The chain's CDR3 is CASGYSSWEQFF. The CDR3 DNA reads TGTGCCAGCGGTTACTCTTCGTGGGAGCAGTTCTTC.

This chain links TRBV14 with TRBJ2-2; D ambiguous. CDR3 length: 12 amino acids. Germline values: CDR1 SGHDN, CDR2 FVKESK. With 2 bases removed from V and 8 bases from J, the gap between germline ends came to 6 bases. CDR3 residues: CASSQQMGELFF. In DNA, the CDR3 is TGTGCCAGCAGCCAACAGATGGGGGAGCTGTTTTTT.

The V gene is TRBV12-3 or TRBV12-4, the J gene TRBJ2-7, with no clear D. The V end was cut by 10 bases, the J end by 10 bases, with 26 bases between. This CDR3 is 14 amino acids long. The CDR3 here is CATTQQPSLINQYF. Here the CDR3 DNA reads TGTGCCACCACCCAACAGCCATCTCTTATTAACCAGTACTTC.

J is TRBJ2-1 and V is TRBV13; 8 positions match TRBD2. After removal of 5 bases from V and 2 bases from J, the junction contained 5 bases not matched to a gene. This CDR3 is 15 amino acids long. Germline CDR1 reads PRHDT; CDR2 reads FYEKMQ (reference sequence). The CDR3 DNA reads TGTGCCAGCAGCGGAAGGCGGGAGGCCTACAATGAGCAGTTCTTC. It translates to CASSGRREAYNEQFF. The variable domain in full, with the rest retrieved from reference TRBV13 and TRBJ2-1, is AAGVIQSPRHLIKEKRETATLKCYPIPRHDTVYWYQQGPGQDPQFLISFYEKMQSDKGSIPDRFSAQQFSDYHSELNMSSLELGDSALYFCASSGRREAYNEQFFGPGTRLTVL.

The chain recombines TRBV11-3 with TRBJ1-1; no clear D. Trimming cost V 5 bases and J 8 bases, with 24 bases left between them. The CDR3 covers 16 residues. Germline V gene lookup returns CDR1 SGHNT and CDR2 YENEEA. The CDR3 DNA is TGTGCCAGCAGCCGCCAGGTTGGGAGCGCGGGCACCGAAGCTTTCTTT. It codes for CASSRQVGSAGTEAFF. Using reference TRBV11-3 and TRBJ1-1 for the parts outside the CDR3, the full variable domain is EAGVVQSPRYKIIEKKQPVAFWCNPISGHNTLYWYLQNLGQGPELLIRYENEEAVDDSQLPKDRFSAERLKGVDSTLKIQPAELGDSAVYLCASSRQVGSAGTEAFFGQGTRLTVV.

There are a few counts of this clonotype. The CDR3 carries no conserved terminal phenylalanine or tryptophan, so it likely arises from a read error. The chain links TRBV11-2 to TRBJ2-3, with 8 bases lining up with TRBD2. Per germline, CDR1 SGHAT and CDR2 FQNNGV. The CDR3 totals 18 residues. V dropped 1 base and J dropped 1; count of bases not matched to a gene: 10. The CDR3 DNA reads TGTGCCAGCAGCTTAGGAGCTGGGACTAGAGGGGGCACAGATACGCAGTATCTT. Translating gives CASSLGAGTRGGTDTQYL.

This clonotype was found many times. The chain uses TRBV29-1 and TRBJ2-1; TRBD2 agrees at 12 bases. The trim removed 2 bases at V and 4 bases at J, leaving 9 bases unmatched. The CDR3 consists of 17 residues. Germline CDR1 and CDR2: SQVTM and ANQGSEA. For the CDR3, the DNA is TGCAGCGTTGAATCCCGATCCGGGACTAGCGGGTACAATGAGCAGTTCTTC. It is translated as CSVESRSGTSGYNEQFF.

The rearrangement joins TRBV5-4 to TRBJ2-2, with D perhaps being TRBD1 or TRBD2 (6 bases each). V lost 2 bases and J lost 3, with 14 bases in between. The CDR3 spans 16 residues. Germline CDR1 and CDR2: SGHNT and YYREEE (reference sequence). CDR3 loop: CASSFKQEGDTGELFF. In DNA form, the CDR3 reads TGTGCCAGCAGCTTTAAGCAGGAGGGGGACACCGGGGAGCTGTTTTTT.

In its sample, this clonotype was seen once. DNA of the CDR3: TGTGCCAGCATTGGTGGACACCGGGAGACCCAGTACTTC. It codes for CASIGGHRETQYF. V gene TRBV2 combines with J gene TRBJ2-5; D possibly corresponds to TRBD1 (5 bases). Germline loops: CDR1 SNHLY, CDR2 FYNNEI. Trimming pared 7 bases from V and 5 bases from J, leaving 14 bases between. The length of the CDR3 is 13 residues. Full variable domain (remainder filled in from reference TRBV2 and TRBJ2-5): EPEVTQTPSHQVTQMGQEVILRCVPISNHLYFYWYRQILGQKVEFLVSFYNNEISEKSEIFDDQFSVERPDGSNFTLKIRSTKLEDSAMYFCASIGGHRETQYFGPGTRLLVL.

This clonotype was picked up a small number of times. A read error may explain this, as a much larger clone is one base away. CDR3 region: CASSFEFSEQFF. The CDR3 bases are TGTGCCAGCAGCTTCGAGTTCAGTGAGCAGTTCTTC. V gene TRBV11-2 combines with J gene TRBJ2-1; D gene uncertain. The germline CDR1 and CDR2 sequences are SGHAT and FQNNGV. Trimming stripped 3 bases from V and 9 bases from J, with 9 bases between. The CDR3 contains 12 residues.

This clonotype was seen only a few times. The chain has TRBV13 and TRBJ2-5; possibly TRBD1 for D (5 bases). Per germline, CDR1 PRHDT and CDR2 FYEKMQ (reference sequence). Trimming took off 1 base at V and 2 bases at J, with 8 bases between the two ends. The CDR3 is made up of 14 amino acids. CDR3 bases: TGTGCCAGCAGCTTAGCCAGGGAACAAGAGACCCAGTACTTC. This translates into CASSLAREQETQYF.

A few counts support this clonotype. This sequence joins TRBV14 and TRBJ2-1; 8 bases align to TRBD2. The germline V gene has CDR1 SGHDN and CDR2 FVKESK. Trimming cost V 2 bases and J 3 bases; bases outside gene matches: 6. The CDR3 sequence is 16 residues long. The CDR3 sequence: CASSQKTGTSYNEQFF. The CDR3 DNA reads TGTGCCAGCAGCCAAAAGACCGGGACTAGCTACAATGAGCAGTTCTTC.

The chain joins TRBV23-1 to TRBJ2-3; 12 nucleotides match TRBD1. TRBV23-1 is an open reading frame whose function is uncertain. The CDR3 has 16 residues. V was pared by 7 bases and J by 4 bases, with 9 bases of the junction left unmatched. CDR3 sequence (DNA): TGCGCCAGCACCGGGGGGACAGGGGGCATCGCAGATACGCAGTATTTT. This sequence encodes CASTGGTGGIADTQYF.

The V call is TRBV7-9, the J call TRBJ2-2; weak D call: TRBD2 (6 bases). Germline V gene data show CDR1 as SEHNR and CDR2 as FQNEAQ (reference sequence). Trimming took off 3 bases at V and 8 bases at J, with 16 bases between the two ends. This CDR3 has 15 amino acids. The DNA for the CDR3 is TGTGCCAGCAGCTTCCCCGGGACTGCGATGGGGGAGCTGTTTTTT. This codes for CASSFPGTAMGELFF. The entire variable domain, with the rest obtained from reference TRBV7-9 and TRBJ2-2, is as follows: DTGVSQNPRHKITKRGQNVTFRCDPISEHNRLYWYRQTLGQGPEFLTYFQNEAQLEKSRLLSDRFSAERPKGSFSTLEIQRTEQGDSAMYLCASSFPGTAMGELFFGEGSRLTVL.

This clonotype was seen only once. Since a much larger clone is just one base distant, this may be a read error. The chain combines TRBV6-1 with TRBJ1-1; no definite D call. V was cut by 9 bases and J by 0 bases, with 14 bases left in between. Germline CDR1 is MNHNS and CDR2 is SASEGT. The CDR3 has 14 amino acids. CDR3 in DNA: TGTGCCAGGGGAAAGGACGGAATGAACACTGAAGCTTTCTTT. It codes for CARGKDGMNTEAFF.

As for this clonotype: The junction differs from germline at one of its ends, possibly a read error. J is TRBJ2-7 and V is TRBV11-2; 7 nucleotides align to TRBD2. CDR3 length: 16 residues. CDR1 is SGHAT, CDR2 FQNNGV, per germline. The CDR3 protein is CARSPHNVAGDSEQYF. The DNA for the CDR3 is TGTGCCCGCAGCCCCCACAACGTGGCGGGAGATAGCGAGCAGTACTTC.

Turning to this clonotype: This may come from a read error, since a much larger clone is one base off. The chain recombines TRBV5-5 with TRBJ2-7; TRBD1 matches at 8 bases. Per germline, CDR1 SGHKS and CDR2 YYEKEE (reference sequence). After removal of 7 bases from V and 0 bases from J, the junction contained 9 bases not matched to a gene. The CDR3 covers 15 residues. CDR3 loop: CASGFRDRSSYEQYF. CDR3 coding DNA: TGTGCCAGCGGGTTCCGGGACAGGAGCTCCTACGAGCAGTACTTC.

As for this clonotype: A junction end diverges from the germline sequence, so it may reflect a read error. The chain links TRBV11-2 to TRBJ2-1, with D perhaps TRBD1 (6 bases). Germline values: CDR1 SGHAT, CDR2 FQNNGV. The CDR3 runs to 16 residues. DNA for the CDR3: TGTACCAGCAGCTTTAGGGGGTTTGGCGTGGTGAATGAGCAGTTCTTC. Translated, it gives CTSSFRGFGVVNEQFF.